Listed here are 9 T cell receptor beta chains from one sample, sequenced in a study of blood T cells in healthy people across ages. Next came a second PCR, run for about 7 to 12 cycles, which used a sample-barcoded 5' primer along with a J-beta primer mix. From the 5' RACE reads, TCRdb called clonotypes with MiXCR, one entry per CDR3 protein. The sample shows roughly 900,000 distinct CDR3 sequences, about 30% of them seen only once. Sequencing was carried out using blood. Receptors originate from a woman of 80 years or more in good health.

The table lists this clonotype with a count of one. The junction shows a germline mismatch at one end, possibly a read error. V gene TRBV10-3 combines with J gene TRBJ1-2, with D possibly matching TRBD1 (6 bases). There are 13 residues in the CDR3. Per germline, CDR1 ENHRY and CDR2 SYGVKD. The CDR3 DNA follows: TGTGTCATCAGTGAGTCAGGGGCCTATGGCTACACCTTC. Protein: CVISESGAYGYTF.

This chain uses TRBV6-2 or TRBV6-3 with TRBJ2-3; D is ambiguous. This CDR3 contains 15 residues. From germline, CDR1 is MNHEY and CDR2 SVGEGT. V was pared by 4 bases and J by 0 bases, with 11 bases between. The CDR3 coding sequence is TGTGCCAGCAGTTCTCACCGTAGTAGCACAGATACGCAGTATTTT. Translation: CASSSHRSSTDTQYF.

Comment on this clonotype: Germline and junction disagree at one end, which may indicate a read error. CDR3 in DNA: TGCGCCAGCAGTCAAGCCGGTTGGGCACAGGGAACCGGGGAGCTGTTTTTT. Translated, it gives CASSQAGWAQGTGELFF. The V call is TRBV4-3, the J call TRBJ2-2; TRBD1 is a possible D gene (6 bases). The germline gives CDR1 LGHNA, CDR2 YSLEER. The CDR3 length is 17 residues.

The CDR3 nucleotides read TGTGCCAGCAGCTCACAGGGGGCGAGGGTCTATGGCTACACCTTC. Residues: CASSSQGARVYGYTF. The genes are TRBV7-2 and TRBJ1-2; TRBD1 matches 9 bases. This CDR3 spans 15 amino acids. V lost 4 bases, J lost 4 bases, and 7 bases stayed unmatched. Germline V gene data show CDR1 as SGHTA and CDR2 as FQGNSA.

This clonotype was recorded many times. The chain employs TRBV10-3 and TRBJ1-2; TRBD1 agrees at 12 bases. V gave up 6 bases and J gave up 2 bases; unmatched junction bases: 7. Germline CDR1 reads ENHRY; CDR2 reads SYGVKD. The CDR3 runs to 16 residues. This CDR3 reads CAISPGQGAANYGYTF. The CDR3 DNA reads TGTGCCATCAGCCCGGGACAGGGGGCGGCAAACTATGGCTACACCTTC.

This clonotype was seen ten or more times. V gene TRBV7-8 combines with J gene TRBJ2-1; 7 nucleotides align to TRBD1. Per the germline V gene, CDR1 is SGHVS and CDR2 is FQNEAQ. The CDR3 runs to 16 residues. Germline trimming cut 5 bases from V and 9 bases from J; bases unmatched to any gene: 16. The CDR3 nucleotides read TGTGCCAGCAGCCAAGGTGCAGGGGGAGTATATTTTGAGCAGTTCTTC. It specifies CASSQGAGGVYFEQFF.

Worth noting for this clonotype: A much larger clonotype is one base distant, so this may be a read error. Here the CDR3 reads CASRLGGDHEQYF. The CDR3 nucleotides read TGTGCCAGCAGGTTAGGGGGGGACCACGAGCAGTACTTC. The rearrangement uses TRBV28 and TRBJ2-5; D perhaps matches TRBD2 (7 bases). The DNA end favors TRBJ2-7, so the J call may be wrong. The germline CDR1 and CDR2 sequences are MDHEN and SYDVKM. The CDR3 loop spans 13 amino acids.

In regard to this clonotype: This may stem from a read error, because a much larger clone lies one nucleotide away. This chain joins TRBV3-1 and TRBJ2-1; 13 bases are a match to TRBD2. The J call is in doubt because the DNA end fits TRBJ2-7 better. Germline CDR1 and CDR2: LGHDT and YNNKEL (reference sequence). CDR3 length: 16 residues. The DNA of the CDR3 is TGTGCCAGCAGCTTCTGGACTAGCGGGGGCTACAATGAGCAGTACTTC. It encodes CASSFWTSGGYNEQYF.

In the case of this clonotype: With a much larger clone just one base away, this may be a read error. The chain employs TRBV29-1 and TRBJ2-1; D might be TRBD1 (6 bases). Germline loops: CDR1 SQVTM, CDR2 ANQGSEA. V dropped 5 bases and J dropped 8 bases, with 16 bases sitting between them. The CDR3 spans 13 residues. CDR3 sequence (DNA): TGCAGCGTTCAGGCAGGGGTTGCAGATGAGCAGTTCTTC. This codes for CSVQAGVADEQFF.